The present T cell receptor beta chain was sequenced within a study of early T cells in non-severe SARS-CoV-2 infection. Individual cDNA molecules received unique molecular identifiers. TCRdb reprocessed the 5' RACE reads via MiXCR and lists one record per CDR3 protein. The repertoire holds about 64,000 distinct CDR3 sequences, with 10% to 15% as singletons. From germline, CDR1 is MNHEY and CDR2 SMNVEV (reference sequence). CDR3 length: 13 residues. V lost 5 bases to trimming and J lost 7 bases, with 14 bases between them. There are a few counts of this clonotype. This chain uses TRBV27 with TRBJ1-2; D is unresolved. The TCR originated in an adult who was a healthcare worker with PCR-confirmed SARS-CoV-2 infection or an uninfected control (not recorded which). The sequencing used whole blood, collected at baseline. Here the CDR3 DNA reads TGTGCCAGCAGTCCCTCCGGGCCGGGTGGCTACACCTTC. Translation: CASSPSGPGGYTF.